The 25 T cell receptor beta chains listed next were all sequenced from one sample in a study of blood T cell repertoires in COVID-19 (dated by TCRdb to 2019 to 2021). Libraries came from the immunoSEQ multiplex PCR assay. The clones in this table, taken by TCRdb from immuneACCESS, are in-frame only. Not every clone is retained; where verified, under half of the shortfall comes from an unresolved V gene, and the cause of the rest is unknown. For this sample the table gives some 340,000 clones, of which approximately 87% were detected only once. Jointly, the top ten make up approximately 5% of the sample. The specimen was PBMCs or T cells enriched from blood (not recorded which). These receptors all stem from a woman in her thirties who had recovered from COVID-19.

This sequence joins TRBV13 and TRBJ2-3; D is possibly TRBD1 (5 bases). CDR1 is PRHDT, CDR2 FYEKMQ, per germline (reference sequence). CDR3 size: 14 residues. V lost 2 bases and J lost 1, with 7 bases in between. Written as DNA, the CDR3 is TGTGCCAGCAGCTTAATAGGGGGCACAGATACGCAGTATTTT. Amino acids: CASSLIGGTDTQYF.

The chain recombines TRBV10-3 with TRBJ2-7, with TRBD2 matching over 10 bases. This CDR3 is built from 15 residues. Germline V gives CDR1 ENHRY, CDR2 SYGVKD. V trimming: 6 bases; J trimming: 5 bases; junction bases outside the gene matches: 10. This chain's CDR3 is CAISPLAGSGDEQYF. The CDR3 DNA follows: TGTGCCATCAGCCCACTAGCGGGGTCAGGGGACGAGCAGTACTTC.

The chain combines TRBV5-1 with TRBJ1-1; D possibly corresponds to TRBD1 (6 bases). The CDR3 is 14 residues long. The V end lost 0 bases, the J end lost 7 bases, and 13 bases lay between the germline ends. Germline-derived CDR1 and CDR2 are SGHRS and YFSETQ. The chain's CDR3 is CASSLGRGGVEAFF. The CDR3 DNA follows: TGCGCCAGCAGCTTGGGTAGAGGGGGTGTTGAAGCTTTCTTT. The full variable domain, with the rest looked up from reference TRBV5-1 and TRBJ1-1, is KAGVTQTPRYLIKTRGQQVTLSCSPISGHRSVSWYQQTPGQGLQFLFEYFSETQRNKGNFPGRFSGRQFSNSRSEMNVSTLELGDSALYLCASSLGRGGVEAFFGQGTRLTVV.

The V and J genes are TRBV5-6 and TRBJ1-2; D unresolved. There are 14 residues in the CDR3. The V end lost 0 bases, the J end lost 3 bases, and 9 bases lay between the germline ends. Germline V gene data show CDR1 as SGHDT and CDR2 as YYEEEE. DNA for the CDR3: TGTGCCAGCAGCTTGGGGCGGGCTGACTATGGCTACACCTTC. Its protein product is CASSLGRADYGYTF.

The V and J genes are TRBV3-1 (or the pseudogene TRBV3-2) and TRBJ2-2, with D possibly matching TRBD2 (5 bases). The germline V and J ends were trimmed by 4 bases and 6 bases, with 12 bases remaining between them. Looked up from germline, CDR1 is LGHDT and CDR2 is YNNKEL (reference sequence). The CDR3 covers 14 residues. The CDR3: CASSLGLYAGELFF. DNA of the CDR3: TGTGCCAGCAGCCTTGGACTGTATGCCGGGGAGCTGTTTTTT.

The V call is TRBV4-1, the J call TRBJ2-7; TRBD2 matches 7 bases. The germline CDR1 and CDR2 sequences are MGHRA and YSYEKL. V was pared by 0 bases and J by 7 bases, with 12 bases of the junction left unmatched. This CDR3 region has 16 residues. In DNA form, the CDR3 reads TGCGCCAGCAGCCAAGATGGGAGGGATGGGTATTGGGAGCAGTACTTC. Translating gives CASSQDGRDGYWEQYF.

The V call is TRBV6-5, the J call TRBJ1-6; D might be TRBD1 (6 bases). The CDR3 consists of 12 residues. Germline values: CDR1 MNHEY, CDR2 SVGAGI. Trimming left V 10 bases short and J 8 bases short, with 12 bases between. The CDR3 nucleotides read TGTGCCACCCGACAGGATTATTCACCCCTCCACTTT. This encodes CATRQDYSPLHF.

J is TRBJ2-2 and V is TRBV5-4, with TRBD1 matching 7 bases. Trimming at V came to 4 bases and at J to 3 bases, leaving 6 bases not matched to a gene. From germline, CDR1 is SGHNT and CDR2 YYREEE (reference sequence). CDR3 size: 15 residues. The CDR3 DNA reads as TGTGCCAGCAGCCCTTGGGACAGCTACACCGGGGAGCTGTTTTTT. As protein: CASSPWDSYTGELFF.

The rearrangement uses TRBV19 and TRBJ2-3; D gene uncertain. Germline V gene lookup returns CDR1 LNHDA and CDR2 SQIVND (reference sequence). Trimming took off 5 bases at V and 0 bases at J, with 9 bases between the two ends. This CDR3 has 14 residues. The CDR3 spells CASSRGSSTDTQYF. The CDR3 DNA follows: TGTGCCAGTAGTCGAGGTTCGAGCACAGATACGCAGTATTTT.

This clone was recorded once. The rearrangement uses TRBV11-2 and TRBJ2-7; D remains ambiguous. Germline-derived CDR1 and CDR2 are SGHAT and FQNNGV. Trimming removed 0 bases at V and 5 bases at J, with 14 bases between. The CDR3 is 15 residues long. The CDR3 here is CASSLDREPENEQYF. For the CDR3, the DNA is TGTGCCAGCAGCTTAGATCGAGAACCCGAGAACGAGCAGTACTTC. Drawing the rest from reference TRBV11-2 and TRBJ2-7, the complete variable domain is EAGVAQSPRYKIIEKRQSVAFWCNPISGHATLYWYQQILGQGPKLLIQFQNNGVVDDSQLPKDRFSAERLKGVDSTLKIQPAKLEDSAVYLCASSLDREPENEQYFGPGTRLTVT.

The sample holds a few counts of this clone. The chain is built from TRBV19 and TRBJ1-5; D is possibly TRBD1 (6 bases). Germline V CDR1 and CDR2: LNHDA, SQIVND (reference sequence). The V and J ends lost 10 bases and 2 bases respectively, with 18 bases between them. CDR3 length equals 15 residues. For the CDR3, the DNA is TGTGCCACCGCAGGGCAGGGGTACGGCAATCAGCCCCAGCATTTT. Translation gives CATAGQGYGNQPQHF.

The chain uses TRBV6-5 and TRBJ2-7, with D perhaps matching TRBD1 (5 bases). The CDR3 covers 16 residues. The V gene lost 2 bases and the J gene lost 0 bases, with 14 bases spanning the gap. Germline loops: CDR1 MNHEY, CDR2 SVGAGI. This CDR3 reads CASSYLFQTDSYEQYF. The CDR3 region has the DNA TGTGCCAGCAGTTACCTTTTTCAGACAGACTCCTACGAGCAGTACTTC.

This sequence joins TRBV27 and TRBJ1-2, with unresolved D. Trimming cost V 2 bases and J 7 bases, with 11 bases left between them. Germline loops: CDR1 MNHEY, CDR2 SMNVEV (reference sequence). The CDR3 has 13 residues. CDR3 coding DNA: TGTGCCAGCAGTTTAACTTTAGGGAGTGGCTACACCTTC. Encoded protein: CASSLTLGSGYTF.

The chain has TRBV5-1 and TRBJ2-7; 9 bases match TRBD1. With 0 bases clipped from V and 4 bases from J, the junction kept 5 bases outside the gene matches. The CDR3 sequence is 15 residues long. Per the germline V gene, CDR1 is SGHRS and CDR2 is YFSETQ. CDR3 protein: CASSLAQGARYEQYF. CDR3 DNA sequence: TGCGCCAGCAGCTTGGCACAGGGGGCGCGTTACGAGCAGTACTTC.

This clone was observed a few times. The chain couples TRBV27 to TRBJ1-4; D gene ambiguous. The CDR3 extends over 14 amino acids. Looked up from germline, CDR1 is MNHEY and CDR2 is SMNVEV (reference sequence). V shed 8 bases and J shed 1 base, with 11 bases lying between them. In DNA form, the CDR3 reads TGTGCCAGCGGAATCGGGGTAACTAATGAAAAACTGTTTTTT. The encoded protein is CASGIGVTNEKLFF.

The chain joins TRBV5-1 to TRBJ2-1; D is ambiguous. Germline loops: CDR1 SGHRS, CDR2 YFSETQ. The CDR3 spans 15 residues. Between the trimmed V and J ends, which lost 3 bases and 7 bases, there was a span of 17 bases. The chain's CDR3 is CASSSTVRNRNEQFF. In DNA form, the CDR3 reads TGCGCCAGCAGCTCTACAGTCCGGAACCGAAATGAGCAGTTCTTC.

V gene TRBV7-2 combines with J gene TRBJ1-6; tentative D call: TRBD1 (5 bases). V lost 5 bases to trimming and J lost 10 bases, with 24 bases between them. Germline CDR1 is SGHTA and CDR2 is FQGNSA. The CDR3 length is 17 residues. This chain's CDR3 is CASSTPPRQSPKSPLHF. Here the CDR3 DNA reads TGTGCCAGCAGCACACCCCCTCGACAGAGCCCAAAGTCACCCCTCCACTTT.

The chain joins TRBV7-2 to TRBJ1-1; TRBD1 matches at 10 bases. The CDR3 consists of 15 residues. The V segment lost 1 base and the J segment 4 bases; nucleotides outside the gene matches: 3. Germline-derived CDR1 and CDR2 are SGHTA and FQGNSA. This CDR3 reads CASSLVGQGSTEAFF. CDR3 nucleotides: TGTGCCAGCAGCTTAGTGGGACAGGGGAGCACTGAAGCTTTCTTT.

Written as DNA, the CDR3 is TGCGCCAGCAGCCAGGGTTACGCAGCGGTCCACACAGATACGCAGTATTTT. The encoded protein is CASSQGYAAVHTDTQYF. The genes are TRBV4-1 and TRBJ2-3; tentatively, D is TRBD2 (5 bases). V was trimmed by 3 bases and J by 2 bases, leaving 18 bases between them. This CDR3 spans 17 amino acids. Germline V gives CDR1 MGHRA, CDR2 YSYEKL.

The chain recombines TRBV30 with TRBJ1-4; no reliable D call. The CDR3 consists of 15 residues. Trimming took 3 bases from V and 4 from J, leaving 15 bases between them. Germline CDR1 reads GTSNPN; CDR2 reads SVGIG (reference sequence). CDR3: CAWRPFGSFNEKLFF. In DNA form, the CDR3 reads TGTGCCTGGAGGCCTTTTGGGAGCTTTAATGAAAAACTGTTTTTT.

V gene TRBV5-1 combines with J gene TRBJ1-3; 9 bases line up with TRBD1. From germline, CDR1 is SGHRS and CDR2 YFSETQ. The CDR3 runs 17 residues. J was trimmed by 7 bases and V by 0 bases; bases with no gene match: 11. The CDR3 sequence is CASSLGVQGAMGNTIYF. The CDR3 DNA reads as TGCGCCAGCAGCTTGGGCGTACAGGGGGCGATGGGGAACACCATATATTTT.

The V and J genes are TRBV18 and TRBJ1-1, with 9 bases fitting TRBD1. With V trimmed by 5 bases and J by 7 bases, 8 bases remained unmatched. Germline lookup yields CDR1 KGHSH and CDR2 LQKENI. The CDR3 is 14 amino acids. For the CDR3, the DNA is TGTGCCAGCTCAACCGGGACAGGGACCGATGAAGCTTTCTTT. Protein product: CASSTGTGTDEAFF.

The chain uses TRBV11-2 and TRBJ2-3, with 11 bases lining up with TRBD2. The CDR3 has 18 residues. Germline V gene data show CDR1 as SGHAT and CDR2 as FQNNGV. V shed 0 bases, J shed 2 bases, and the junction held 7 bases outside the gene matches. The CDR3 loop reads CASSLEGSGGATTDTQYF. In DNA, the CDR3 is TGTGCCAGCAGCTTAGAAGGTAGCGGGGGGGCCACCACAGATACGCAGTATTTT.

Here the CDR3 reads CASSMYFKSDTEAFF. In nucleotides, the CDR3 is TGCGCCAGCAGTATGTATTTTAAGTCGGACACTGAAGCTTTCTTT. The chain employs TRBV4-1 and TRBJ1-1; no firm D call. CDR1 is MGHRA and CDR2 is YSYEKL in the germline V gene. The ends were cut back, 6 bases at V and 3 bases at J, with 17 bases in the middle. The CDR3 is made up of 15 amino acids.

The CDR3 DNA reads TGTGCCAGCAGTTACTCTTGGCAGATGGAGACCCAGTACTTC. This gives the protein CASSYSWQMETQYF. The chain employs TRBV6-5 and TRBJ2-5; D is undetermined. Trimming pared 0 bases from V and 5 bases from J, leaving 10 bases between. CDR1 and CDR2 (germline): MNHEY, SVGAGI. The CDR3 length is 14 residues.